The 10 T cell receptor beta chains reported below all come from one sample, sequenced in a study of cytomegalovirus exposure and HLA in healthy donors. Primers for the PCR totalled 60 Vbeta and 13 Jbeta. The data were produced by immunoSEQ multiplex PCR, yet TCRdb's version contains in-frame clones alone and is incomplete. The table records approximately 130,000 clones, roughly four fifths of them present only once. The sample consisted of PBMCs. Source of these receptors: a boy aged 10-17 years in good health and CMV-seronegative.

Note on this clone: Mismatch with germline at one junction end may stem from a read error. The V gene is TRBV7-2, the J gene TRBJ2-7; a possible D gene is TRBD2 (6 bases). The germline V gene encodes CDR1 SGHTA and CDR2 FQGNSA. CDR3 length: 9 residues. CDR3 DNA sequence: TGTGCCGCCCGGGGGACTGGGAGGTTC. This sequence encodes CAARGTGRF.

This clone was seen more than once but under ten times. This chain connects TRBV6-1 to TRBJ1-5; D is unclear. Trimming stripped 6 bases from V and 0 bases from J, with 9 bases between. This CDR3 region has 14 residues. The germline CDR1 and CDR2 sequences are MNHNS and SASEGT. CDR3 sequence (DNA): TGTGCCAGCAGCGAACACTATAGCAATCAGCCCCAGCATTTT. It codes for CASSEHYSNQPQHF.

The chain uses TRBV27 and TRBJ1-5; D may be TRBD1 (6 bases). V lost 0 bases and J lost 7, with 16 bases in between. This CDR3 region has 16 residues. Germline V gene sequence: CDR1 MNHEY, CDR2 SMNVEV (reference sequence). The CDR3 here is CASSLSYGGAGQPQHF. The CDR3 DNA is TGTGCCAGCAGTTTATCGTACGGGGGGGCGGGCCAGCCCCAGCATTTT.

This sequence joins TRBV5-1 and TRBJ2-3, with D perhaps TRBD2 (6 bases). Deletions cut 4 bases from V and 2 bases from J, with 20 bases between. This CDR3 has 17 residues. Germline V CDR1 and CDR2: SGHRS, YFSETQ. DNA of the CDR3: TGCGCCAGCAGCACCAGGAGGGCGGGCCGGCCCACAGATACGCAGTATTTT. This gives the protein CASSTRRAGRPTDTQYF.

CDR3 DNA sequence: TGTGCCAGCAGGAGAGGACAGGGGGTCTATGGCTACACCTTC. Encoded protein: CASRRGQGVYGYTF. The gene calls are TRBV6-5 and TRBJ1-2; 10 bases agree with TRBD1. CDR1 and CDR2 (germline): MNHEY, SVGAGI. The CDR3 extends over 14 amino acids. The V gene end was trimmed by 6 bases and the J gene end by 4 bases; junction bases not matched to a gene: 5.

The chain is built from TRBV5-1 and TRBJ2-1; 9 positions agree with TRBD2. In germline, CDR1 is SGHRS, CDR2 YFSETQ. The CDR3 has 15 amino acids. J gave up 6 bases and V 3 bases, and 7 bases lay outside the gene matches. The CDR3 region has the DNA TGCGCCAGCAGCTCCGGGACTAGCATGGTCAATGAGCAGTTCTTC. This gives the protein CASSSGTSMVNEQFF. Looking up the rest from reference TRBV5-1 and TRBJ2-1 gives the full variable domain: KAGVTQTPRYLIKTRGQQVTLSCSPISGHRSVSWYQQTPGQGLQFLFEYFSETQRNKGNFPGRFSGRQFSNSRSEMNVSTLELGDSALYLCASSSGTSMVNEQFFGPGTRLTVL.

This clone has just one count. V and J are TRBV7-9 and TRBJ2-7, with 8 positions matching TRBD2. Per germline, CDR1 SEHNR and CDR2 FQNEAQ (reference sequence). V lost 5 bases and J lost 1; bases outside the gene matches: 7. The CDR3 sequence is 15 residues long. The CDR3 spells CASSLREGGSYEQYF. The DNA for the CDR3 is TGTGCCAGCAGCCTCCGGGAGGGGGGTTCCTACGAGCAGTACTTC.

The chain links TRBV4-1 to TRBJ1-5; TRBD1 might be the D (6 bases). Trimming left V 5 bases short and J 5 bases short, with 13 bases between. The CDR3 covers 14 residues. Germline CDR1 reads MGHRA; CDR2 reads YSYEKL. The CDR3 nucleotides read TGCGCCAGCAGCGTCGGACAGCTGGATCAGCCCCAGCATTTT. Protein sequence: CASSVGQLDQPQHF.

V is TRBV11-2 and J is TRBJ1-2; 7 bases are a match to TRBD1. Trimming at V came to 5 bases and at J to 8 bases, leaving 8 bases not matched to a gene. Germline values: CDR1 SGHAT, CDR2 FQNNGV. CDR3 length equals 13 residues. The CDR3 DNA is TGTGCCAGCAGCCTGGAGGGGGCAGGCGGCTACACCTTC. Translating gives CASSLEGAGGYTF.

This chain uses TRBV6-5 with TRBJ2-1, with 7 bases matching TRBD2. With 5 bases clipped from V and 9 bases from J, the junction kept 10 bases outside the gene matches. CDR3 size: 14 residues. Germline CDR1 is MNHEY and CDR2 is SVGAGI. CDR3 sequence: CASSQSGVGGEQFF. The CDR3 DNA is TGTGCCAGCAGTCAAAGCGGGGTTGGGGGTGAGCAGTTCTTC.